Here is one T cell receptor (beta chain) with its context. The data belong to a study of blood T cell repertoires in COVID-19. CDR1 is SEHNR, CDR2 FQNEAQ, per germline (reference sequence). Trimming removed 4 bases at V and 8 bases at J, with 11 bases between. There are 13 residues in the CDR3. As handled by the study authors: Counts of nucleated cells, estimated from reference gene primer amplification, were obtained. Generated by immunoSEQ multiplex PCR, the TCRdb table keeps only in-frame clones and is missing some. The V and J calls and clone size are taken from that table; D and trimming were inferred from the DNA. The sample has over 15,000 clones, 76% seen once.

The sequence came from a man between 65 and 80 years old with active or convalescent COVID-19. Sequenced input: peripheral blood. The V gene is TRBV7-9, the J gene TRBJ1-4; D unresolved. The CDR3 DNA sequence: TGTGCCAGCAGCTCCTGGGAGGTCGAAAAACTGTTTTTT. It yields the protein CASSSWEVEKLFF.